This T cell receptor (beta chain) is from a study of patients and donors after allogeneic stem cell transplantation. This CDR3 has 15 residues. Germline V gene lookup returns CDR1 DFQATT and CDR2 SNEGSKA (reference sequence). The ends were cut back, 3 bases at V and 0 bases at J, with 13 bases in the middle. TCRdb reprocessed the RT-PCR reads via MiXCR and lists one record per CDR3 protein. The table records 920,000 or so distinct CDR3 sequences, 18% of them present only once. The chain employs TRBV20-1 and TRBJ2-3; TRBD2 is a possible D gene (6 bases). Sample: blood, either unsorted or a sorted T cell fraction (not recorded which). The receptor's source is a human donor who was either an allogeneic HSCT recipient or a stem cell or donor lymphocyte infusion donor (not recorded which). It is not recorded whose cells these are; they may come from a transplant donor. The CDR3 region is CSARGWAGSTDTQYF. In DNA form, the CDR3 reads TGCAGTGCTAGGGGTTGGGCGGGAAGCACAGATACGCAGTATTTT.